A selection of T cell receptor beta chains follows, all from one sample in a study of regulatory T cells in long-lasting Graves disease. TCRdb re-derived calls from the multiplex PCR reads in MiXCR, one entry per CDR3 protein. Among 300,000 or so distinct CDR3 sequences listed, around 19% were seen once. The sample consisted of peripheral blood mononuclear cells (PBMCs), taken when the disease was refractory, from a patient treated with antithyroid drugs. These receptor sequences come from a female donor with Graves disease. The CDR3 runs from the conserved cysteine through the conserved F or W. The D gene is left open where the match is weak. Not every row has a clone size; where given, it reads once, few, many or a size class.

v_call: TRBV27; cdr3_length: 15; d_call: NA; clone_size: few; j_call: TRBJ1-5; cdr3_aa: CASSLRLGGRQPQHF; cdr3_nt: TGTGCCAGCAGTCTCAGGTTGGGGGGTAGGCAGCCCCAGCATTTT
v_call: TRBV12-3/TRBV12-4; cdr3_length: 15; d_call: TRBD1; clone_size: many; j_call: TRBJ2-7; cdr3_aa: CASSNLGTGDYEQYF; cdr3_nt: TGTGCCAGCAGTAACCTCGGGACAGGAGACTACGAGCAGTACTTC
v_call: TRBV12-3/TRBV12-4; cdr3_length: 15; d_call: NA; clone_size: NA; j_call: TRBJ2-2; cdr3_aa: CASSFAGARTGELFF; cdr3_nt: TGTGCCAGCAGTTTCGCGGGGGCGCGTACCGGGGAGCTGTTTTTT
v_call: TRBV6-1; cdr3_length: 12; d_call: NA; clone_size: many; j_call: TRBJ1-2; cdr3_aa: CGAGSPYYGYTF; cdr3_nt: TGTGGAGCGGGGAGCCCCTACTATGGCTACACCTTC
v_call: TRBV18; cdr3_length: 15; d_call: TRBD1; clone_size: many; j_call: TRBJ1-4; cdr3_aa: CASSAGTGVDEKLFF; cdr3_nt: TGTGCCAGCTCTGCCGGGACAGGGGTGGATGAAAAACTGTTTTTT
v_call: TRBV19; cdr3_length: 14; d_call: NA; clone_size: NA; j_call: TRBJ2-6; cdr3_aa: CASSIGAGANVLTF; cdr3_nt: TGTGCCAGTAGTATTGGGGCTGGGGCCAACGTCCTGACTTTC
v_call: TRBV6-2/TRBV6-3; cdr3_length: 13; d_call: NA; clone_size: many; j_call: TRBJ2-4; cdr3_aa: CASSYLAKNIQYF; cdr3_nt: TGTGCCAGCAGTTACCTAGCCAAAAACATTCAGTACTTC
v_call: TRBV6-1; cdr3_length: 15; d_call: TRBD2; clone_size: few; j_call: TRBJ2-3; cdr3_aa: CASSRSGRARDTQYF; cdr3_nt: TGTGCCAGCAGTCGTAGCGGGAGGGCCAGGGATACGCAGTATTTT
v_call: TRBV2; cdr3_length: 11; d_call: NA; clone_size: many; j_call: TRBJ2-7; cdr3_aa: CASGLGIEQYF; cdr3_nt: TGTGCCAGCGGTTTGGGGATCGAGCAGTACTTC
v_call: TRBV11-2; cdr3_length: 16; d_call: NA; clone_size: NA; j_call: TRBJ2-1; cdr3_aa: CASSLSEETKYNEQFF; cdr3_nt: TGTGCCAGCAGCTTGAGCGAAGAAACTAAATACAATGAGCAGTTCTTC
v_call: TRBV19; cdr3_length: 15; d_call: TRBD1; clone_size: NA; j_call: TRBJ2-5; cdr3_aa: CASTSGQGFGETQYF; cdr3_nt: TGTGCCAGTACCTCGGGACAGGGGTTTGGGGAGACCCAGTACTTC
v_call: TRBV7-2; cdr3_length: 15; d_call: NA; clone_size: many; j_call: TRBJ2-5; cdr3_aa: CASSLFGFDQETQYF; cdr3_nt: TGTGCCAGCAGCTTATTCGGTTTCGACCAAGAGACCCAGTACTTC
v_call: TRBV7-2; cdr3_length: 15; d_call: NA; clone_size: many; j_call: TRBJ2-7; cdr3_aa: CASSLVGGLKGEQYF; cdr3_nt: TGTGCCAGCAGCCTAGTCGGTGGTCTCAAGGGAGAGCAGTACTTC
v_call: TRBV7-2; cdr3_length: 15; d_call: TRBD1; clone_size: NA; j_call: TRBJ1-6; cdr3_aa: CASSSRQGAGSPLHF; cdr3_nt: TGTGCCAGCAGCTCCAGACAGGGGGCCGGTTCACCCCTCCACTTT
v_call: TRBV29-1; cdr3_length: 15; d_call: TRBD2; clone_size: many; j_call: TRBJ2-7; cdr3_aa: CSVEEPPGLAGVQYF; cdr3_nt: TGCAGCGTGGAAGAGCCTCCGGGACTAGCGGGAGTTCAGTACTTC
v_call: TRBV11-2; cdr3_length: 15; d_call: TRBD1; clone_size: many; j_call: TRBJ2-7; cdr3_aa: CASSGLGQGTYEQYF; cdr3_nt: TGTGCCAGCAGCGGATTGGGACAGGGAACCTACGAGCAGTACTTC
v_call: TRBV27; cdr3_length: 14; d_call: NA; clone_size: many; j_call: TRBJ1-2; cdr3_aa: CASSFRASNYGYTF; cdr3_nt: TGTGCCAGCAGTTTCAGGGCCTCGAACTATGGCTACACCTTC
v_call: TRBV2; cdr3_length: 15; d_call: NA; clone_size: NA; j_call: TRBJ2-5; cdr3_aa: CASNLGGREEETQYF; cdr3_nt: TGTGCCAGCAACTTAGGGGGGAGGGAAGAAGAGACCCAGTACTTC
v_call: TRBV28; cdr3_length: 15; d_call: TRBD1; clone_size: many; j_call: TRBJ1-5; cdr3_aa: CASSRDRVLNQPQHF; cdr3_nt: TGTGCCAGCAGTCGGGACAGGGTCCTCAATCAGCCCCAGCATTTT
v_call: TRBV4-1; cdr3_length: 14; d_call: NA; clone_size: NA; j_call: TRBJ1-3; cdr3_aa: CASSPAMIGNTIYF; cdr3_nt: TGCGCCAGCAGCCCGGCGATGATTGGAAACACCATATATTTT
v_call: TRBV11-3; cdr3_length: 14; d_call: NA; clone_size: many; j_call: TRBJ1-4; cdr3_aa: CASSLEYTEEKLFF; cdr3_nt: TGTGCCAGCAGCTTAGAGTATACTGAGGAAAAACTGTTTTTT
v_call: TRBV11-2; cdr3_length: 13; d_call: NA; clone_size: many; j_call: TRBJ2-7; cdr3_aa: CASSLDPGEAQYF; cdr3_nt: TGTGCCAGCAGCTTAGATCCGGGTGAGGCCCAGTACTTC
v_call: TRBV9; cdr3_length: 14; d_call: TRBD1; clone_size: NA; j_call: TRBJ1-2; cdr3_aa: CASSVEATGNGYTF; cdr3_nt: TGTGCCAGCAGCGTCGAGGCGACAGGGAATGGCTACACCTTC
v_call: TRBV12-3/TRBV12-4; cdr3_length: 14; d_call: TRBD1; clone_size: many; j_call: TRBJ2-5; cdr3_aa: CASSLTQGKETQYF; cdr3_nt: TGTGCCAGCAGTTTAACACAGGGGAAGGAGACCCAGTACTTC
v_call: TRBV10-1; cdr3_length: 11; d_call: NA; clone_size: NA; j_call: TRBJ2-5; cdr3_aa: CASFSEETQYF; cdr3_nt: TGCGCCAGCTTTTCGGAGGAGACCCAGTACTTC
v_call: TRBV28; cdr3_length: 13; d_call: NA; clone_size: many; j_call: TRBJ2-7; cdr3_aa: CATSQGGYYEQYF; cdr3_nt: TGTGCCACCTCGCAGGGGGGCTACTACGAGCAGTACTTC
v_call: TRBV19; cdr3_length: 16; d_call: NA; clone_size: few; j_call: TRBJ1-5; cdr3_aa: CASSIGARGGNQPQHF; cdr3_nt: TGTGCCAGTAGTATAGGAGCCAGGGGAGGCAATCAGCCCCAGCATTTT
v_call: TRBV14; cdr3_length: 14; d_call: NA; clone_size: few; j_call: TRBJ2-2; cdr3_aa: CASSRAANTGELFF; cdr3_nt: TGTGCCAGCAGCCGGGCGGCGAACACCGGGGAGCTGTTTTTT
v_call: TRBV11-2; cdr3_length: 14; d_call: TRBD1; clone_size: many; j_call: TRBJ1-4; cdr3_aa: CASSFDRGREKLFF; cdr3_nt: TGTGCCAGCAGCTTTGACAGGGGCCGGGAAAAACTGTTTTTT
v_call: TRBV11-2; cdr3_length: 13; d_call: TRBD1; clone_size: many; j_call: TRBJ1-2; cdr3_aa: CASSPRTGGGYTF; cdr3_nt: TGTGCCAGCAGCCCCAGGACAGGGGGCGGCTACACCTTC
v_call: TRBV7-9; cdr3_length: 18; d_call: NA; clone_size: many; j_call: TRBJ1-1; cdr3_aa: CASSPRPTRGVTDTEAFF; cdr3_nt: TGTGCCAGCAGCCCGCGGCCGACACGGGGGGTAACTGACACTGAAGCTTTCTTT
v_call: TRBV9; cdr3_length: 15; d_call: TRBD2; clone_size: few; j_call: TRBJ2-1; cdr3_aa: CASSALGTSGNEQFF; cdr3_nt: TGTGCCAGCAGCGCCCTAGGGACTAGCGGCAATGAGCAGTTCTTC
v_call: TRBV12-3/TRBV12-4; cdr3_length: 14; d_call: NA; clone_size: many; j_call: TRBJ1-6; cdr3_aa: CASSSRAWGSPLHF; cdr3_nt: TGTGCCAGCAGTTCTAGGGCTTGGGGCTCACCCCTCCACTTT
v_call: TRBV18; cdr3_length: 17; d_call: TRBD1; clone_size: few; j_call: TRBJ2-7; cdr3_aa: CASSPYIGQGVSYEQYF; cdr3_nt: TGTGCCAGCTCACCATATATTGGACAGGGGGTCTCCTACGAGCAGTACTTC
v_call: TRBV2; cdr3_length: 14; d_call: NA; clone_size: NA; j_call: TRBJ2-1; cdr3_aa: CASSEAGPGDEQFF; cdr3_nt: TGTGCCAGCAGTGAGGCAGGGCCGGGGGATGAGCAGTTCTTC
v_call: TRBV10-3; cdr3_length: 16; d_call: NA; clone_size: NA; j_call: TRBJ2-6; cdr3_aa: CAIKRDLSSGANVLTF; cdr3_nt: TGTGCCATCAAAAGGGACCTCTCCTCTGGGGCCAACGTCCTGACTTTC
v_call: TRBV2; cdr3_length: 16; d_call: NA; clone_size: few; j_call: TRBJ2-5; cdr3_aa: CASSQEPGRGQETQYF; cdr3_nt: TGCGCCAGCAGCCAAGAGCCGGGACGGGGCCAAGAGACCCAGTACTTC
v_call: TRBV14; cdr3_length: 19; d_call: NA; clone_size: few; j_call: TRBJ1-5; cdr3_aa: CASSQVVRPPLYSNQPQHF; cdr3_nt: TGTGCCAGCAGCCAAGTGGTCAGGCCACCTCTCTATAGCAATCAGCCCCAGCATTTT
v_call: TRBV7-2; cdr3_length: 19; d_call: TRBD2; clone_size: few; j_call: TRBJ2-7; cdr3_aa: CASSHLPPSLAAPAYEQYF; cdr3_nt: TGTGCCAGCAGCCATCTCCCCCCCTCTCTAGCGGCCCCAGCCTACGAGCAGTACTTC
v_call: TRBV9; cdr3_length: 14; d_call: NA; clone_size: NA; j_call: TRBJ2-5; cdr3_aa: CASSANVLGETQYF; cdr3_nt: TGTGCCAGCAGCGCCAACGTACTAGGGGAGACCCAGTACTTC